This T cell receptor (beta chain) stems from a study of OX40 agonist ivuxolimab in advanced cancers. About the study: The patients received ivuxolimab by intravenous route every 2 weeks at 0.01 to 10 mg/kg. Three patients got partial responses; one had hepatocellular carcinoma and two had cutaneous melanoma. Treatment received earlier with anti-PD-1, anti-PD-L1 or anti-CTLA-4 agents was allowed, and approximately 44% had some.

Per germline, CDR1 SGHVS and CDR2 FQNEAQ. The CDR3 length is 17 residues. Trimming stripped 2 bases from V and 0 bases from J, with 14 bases between. Assay: immunoSEQ multiplex PCR; the TCRdb copy retains only in-frame clones and omits some. The table shows fewer than 85,000 clones, with around 73% occurring only once. The sample consisted of CD4+ or CD8+ T cells sorted from blood, taken in a trial of the OX40 agonist ivuxolimab. V is TRBV7-8 and J is TRBJ1-3, with a possible D match to TRBD1 (5 bases). This clonotype was obtained from an adult with an advanced solid tumor such as melanoma, head and neck, liver or kidney cancer. This chain's CDR3 is CASSLSRGLSSGNTIYF. CDR3 nucleotide sequence: TGTGCCAGCAGCTTATCGAGGGGACTGAGCTCTGGAAACACCATATATTTT.